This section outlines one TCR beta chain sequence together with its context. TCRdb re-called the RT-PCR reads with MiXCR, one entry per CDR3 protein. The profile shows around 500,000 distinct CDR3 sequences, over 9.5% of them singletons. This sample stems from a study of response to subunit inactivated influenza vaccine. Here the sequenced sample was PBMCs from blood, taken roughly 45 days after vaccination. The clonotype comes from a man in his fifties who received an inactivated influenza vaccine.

The CDR3: CSARDPNIGTDTQYF. CDR3 in DNA: TGCAGTGCTAGAGATCCCAATATAGGCACAGATACGCAGTATTTT. The chain combines TRBV20-1 with TRBJ2-3; unclear D gene. The germline V gene has CDR1 DFQATT and CDR2 SNEGSKA (reference sequence). The CDR3 covers 15 residues. V lost 0 bases and J lost 1, with 11 bases in between.